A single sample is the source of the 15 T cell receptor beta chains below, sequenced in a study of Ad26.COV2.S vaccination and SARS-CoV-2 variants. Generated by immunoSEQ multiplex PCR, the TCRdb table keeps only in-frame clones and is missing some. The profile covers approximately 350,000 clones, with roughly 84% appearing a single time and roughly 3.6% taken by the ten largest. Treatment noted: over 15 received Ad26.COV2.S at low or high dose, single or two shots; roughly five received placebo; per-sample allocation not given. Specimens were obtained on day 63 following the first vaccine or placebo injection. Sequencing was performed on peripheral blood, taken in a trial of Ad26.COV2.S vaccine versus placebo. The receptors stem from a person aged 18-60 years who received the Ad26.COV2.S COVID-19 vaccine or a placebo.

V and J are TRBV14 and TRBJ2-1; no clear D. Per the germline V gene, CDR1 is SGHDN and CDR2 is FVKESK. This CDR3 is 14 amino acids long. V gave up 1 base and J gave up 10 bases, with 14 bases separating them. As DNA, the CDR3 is TGTGCCAGCAGCCAAGCGGCTACCACGTCCGAGCAGTTCTTC. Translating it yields CASSQAATTSEQFF.

In DNA form, the CDR3 reads TGTGCCAGCAGCTTTTCGGACAGCTCCTACAATGAGCAGTTCTTC. As protein: CASSFSDSSYNEQFF. This rearrangement joins TRBV11-2 to TRBJ2-1; possibly TRBD1 for D (6 bases). The CDR3 totals 15 residues. V was clipped by 3 bases and J by 0 bases, with 9 bases between them. Germline CDR1 SGHAT, CDR2 FQNNGV.

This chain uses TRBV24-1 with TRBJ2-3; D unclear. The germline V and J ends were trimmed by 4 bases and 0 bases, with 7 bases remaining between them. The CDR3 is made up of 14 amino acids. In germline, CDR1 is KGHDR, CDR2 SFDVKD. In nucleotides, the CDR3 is TGTGCCACCAGTGAGGCAGTCAGCACAGATACGCAGTATTTT. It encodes CATSEAVSTDTQYF.

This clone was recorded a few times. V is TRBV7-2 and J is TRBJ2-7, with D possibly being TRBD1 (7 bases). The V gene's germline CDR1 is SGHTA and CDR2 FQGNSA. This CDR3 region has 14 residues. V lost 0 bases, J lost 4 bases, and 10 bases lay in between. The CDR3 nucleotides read TGTGCCAGCAGCTTAGCGACAGGGAGGTACGAGCAGTACTTC. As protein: CASSLATGRYEQYF.

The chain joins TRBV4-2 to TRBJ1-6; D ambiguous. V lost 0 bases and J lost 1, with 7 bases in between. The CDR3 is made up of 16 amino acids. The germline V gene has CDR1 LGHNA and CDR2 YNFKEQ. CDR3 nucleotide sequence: TGTGCCAGCAGCCAAGACAGAAATTCCTATAATTCACCCCTCCACTTT. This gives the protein CASSQDRNSYNSPLHF.

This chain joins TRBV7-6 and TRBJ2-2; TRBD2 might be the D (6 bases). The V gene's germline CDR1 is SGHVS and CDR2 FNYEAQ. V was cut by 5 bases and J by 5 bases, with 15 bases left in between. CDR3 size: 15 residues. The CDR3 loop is CASSPRDSSTGELFF. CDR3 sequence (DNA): TGTGCCAGCAGCCCCCGGGACTCCTCGACCGGGGAGCTGTTTTTT. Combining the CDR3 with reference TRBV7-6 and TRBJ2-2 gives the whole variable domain GAGVSQSPRYKVTKRGQDVALRCDPISGHVSLYWYRQALGQGPEFLTYFNYEAQQDKSGLPNDRFSAERPEGSISTLTIQRTEQRDSAMYRCASSPRDSSTGELFFGEGSRLTVL.

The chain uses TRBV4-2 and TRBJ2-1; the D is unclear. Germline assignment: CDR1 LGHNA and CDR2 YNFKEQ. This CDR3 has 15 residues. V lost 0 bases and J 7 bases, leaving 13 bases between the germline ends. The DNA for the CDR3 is TGTGCCAGCAGCCAAGAGGTTGGGTTAACAAATGAGCAGTTCTTC. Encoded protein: CASSQEVGLTNEQFF.

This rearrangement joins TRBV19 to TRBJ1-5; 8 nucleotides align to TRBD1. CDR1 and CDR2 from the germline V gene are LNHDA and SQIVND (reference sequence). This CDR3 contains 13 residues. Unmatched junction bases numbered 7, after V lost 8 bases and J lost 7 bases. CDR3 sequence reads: CASAGGAGQPQHF. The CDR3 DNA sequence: TGTGCCAGTGCAGGGGGCGCGGGGCAGCCCCAGCATTTT. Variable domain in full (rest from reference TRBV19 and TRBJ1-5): DGGITQSPKYLFRKEGQNVTLSCEQNLNHDAMYWYRQDPGQGLRLIYYSQIVNDFQKGDIAEGYSVSREKKESFPLTVTSAQKNPTAFYLCASAGGAGQPQHFGDGTRLSIL.

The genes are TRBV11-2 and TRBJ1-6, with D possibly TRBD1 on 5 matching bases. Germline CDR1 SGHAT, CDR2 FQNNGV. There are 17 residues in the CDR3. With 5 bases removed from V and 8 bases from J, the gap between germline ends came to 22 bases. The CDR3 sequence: CASSPSLRGRSDSPLHF. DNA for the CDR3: TGTGCCAGCAGCCCCTCCCTTCGGGGACGGTCAGATTCACCCCTCCACTTT.

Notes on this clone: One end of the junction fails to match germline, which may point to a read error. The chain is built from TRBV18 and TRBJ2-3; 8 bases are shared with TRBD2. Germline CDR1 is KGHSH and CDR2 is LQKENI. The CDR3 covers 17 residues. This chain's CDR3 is CASSPERGHPSTDTQYF. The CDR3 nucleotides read TGTGCCAGTTCACCTGAGCGGGGGCACCCAAGCACAGATACGCAGTATTTT.

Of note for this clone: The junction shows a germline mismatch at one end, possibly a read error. This CDR3 is CASSGPGGITGELFF. CDR3 in DNA: TGTGCTAGCAGCGGACCGGGGGGAATCACCGGGGAGCTGTTTTTT. V gene TRBV7-7 combines with J gene TRBJ2-2, with 7 bases matching TRBD2. Germline lookup yields CDR1 SSHAT and CDR2 FNYEAQ (reference sequence). The CDR3 covers 15 residues.

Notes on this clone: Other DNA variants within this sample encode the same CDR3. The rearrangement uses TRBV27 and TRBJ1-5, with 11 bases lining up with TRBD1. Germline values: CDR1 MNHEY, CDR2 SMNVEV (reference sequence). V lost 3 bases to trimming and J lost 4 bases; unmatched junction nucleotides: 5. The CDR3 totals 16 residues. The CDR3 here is CASSLGTGGGNQPQHF. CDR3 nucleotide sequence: TGTGCCAGCAGTTTGGGGACAGGGGGTGGTAATCAGCCCCAGCATTTT.

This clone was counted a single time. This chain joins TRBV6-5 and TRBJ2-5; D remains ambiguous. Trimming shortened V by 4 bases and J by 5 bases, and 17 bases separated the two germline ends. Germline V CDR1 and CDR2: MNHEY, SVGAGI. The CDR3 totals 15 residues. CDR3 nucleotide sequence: TGTGCCAGCAGTTTACGACGTATAGCATCTGAGACCCAGTACTTC. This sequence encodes CASSLRRIASETQYF.

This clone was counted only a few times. The CDR3 loop is CASSPLGRGRNEQFF. The CDR3 nucleotides are TGTGCCAGCAGTCCCCTCGGGCGCGGAAGGAATGAGCAGTTCTTC. The chain uses TRBV27 and TRBJ2-1; no definite D call. This CDR3 is built from 15 residues. V was cut by 5 bases and J by 7 bases, with 18 bases left in between. From germline, CDR1 is MNHEY and CDR2 SMNVEV (reference sequence).

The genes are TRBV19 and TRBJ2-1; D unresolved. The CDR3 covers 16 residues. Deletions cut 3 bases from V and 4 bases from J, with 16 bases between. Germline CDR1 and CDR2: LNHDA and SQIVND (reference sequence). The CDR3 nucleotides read TGTGCCAGTAGTATTGACTCAGGCCTAAATTACAATGAGCAGTTCTTC. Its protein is CASSIDSGLNYNEQFF.